Here is one T cell receptor (beta chain) with its context. This clonotype was counted only a few times. Its antigen remains undetermined. No clone much larger than this one lies a single base away; base qualities are absent. In light of the paper, this sample's treatment or condition label describes: allogeneic hematopoietic cell transplantation with graft depleted of TCRalphabeta T cells and CD19 B cells. The transplant recipients were children given TCRalphabeta/CD19-depleted allogeneic hematopoietic cell grafts. CDR1 SGDLS and CDR2 YYNGEE were looked up in the germline V gene. V has 2 bases trimmed and J has 0 bases trimmed; junction bases matching no gene number 2. Reading from cysteine to phenylalanine, the CDR3 counts 15 amino acids. Only the CDR3 DNA stays, 45 bases, in frame from base 1. Libraries were built with PCR. TCRdb lists the instrument as Illumina HiSeq 2500. TCR libraries were prepared with molecular barcoding, using unique molecular identifiers to normalize TCRbeta repertoire quantification. Using fastp trimming at Q25 and MiXCR clonotype assembly, TCRdb reanalyzed the public sequencing data and kept in-frame beta chains. Every distinct CDR3 protein forms one entry, paired with its most common genes and DNA. The table for this sample lists 350,000 to 500,000 distinct CDR3 sequences; 43% of them were counted only once. The top ten clonotypes cover 27% of the sample.

The entry originates in a study of T-cell reconstitution after alpha-beta-depleted transplantation in children (TCRdb year 2016). For context, the study as a whole: Using TCR repertoire profiling, the study quantitatively followed how T-cell immune reconstitution unfolded in children after TCRalphabeta/CD19-depleted allogeneic hematopoietic cell transplantation.

Overall study outcomes, separate from this receptor: In some patients, the high TCRbeta diversity seen at day 60 was put down to recipient T cells and intrathymic progenitors that had survived conditioning. Over subsequent months, a decline in hyperexpanded clone frequencies was noted, and after one year, T-cell counts and TCRbeta diversity were mostly ascribed to newly produced T cells. About two months after transplant, the apparently early recovery of alphabetaT-cell counts reportedly depended on just several hundred clones that had expanded rapidly and came from non-depleted graft cells.

The TCR originated in a girl aged 2 to 10 with aplastic anemia, due to receive a stem cell transplant. The sequences come from PBMCs, collected before TCRalphabeta/CD19-depleted stem cell transplant. The chain uses TRBV9 and TRBJ1-5; 7 bases in the middle match TRBD1. The DNA sequence is given as TGTGCCAGCAGCGTTACAGGGGCTAGCAATCAGCCCCAGCATTTT. Protein translation: CASSVTGASNQPQHF.